The T cell receptor (beta chain) under discussion was sequenced for a study of T cell repertoires in cytomegalovirus infection. Study in general: From public TCR beta signatures came an indication of both CMV infection and matching HLA type.

This clonotype has only a few counts. Its antigen is currently unknown. V was clipped by 3 bases and J by 4 bases; unmatched bases: 3. The CDR3 loop spans 15 amino acids. CDR1 and CDR2 from the germline V gene are SNHLY and FYNNEI. TCRdb reanalysed the reads using MiXCR and keeps one entry per CDR3 protein. The table lists approximately 910,000 distinct CDR3 sequences, about a third of them singletons. This sequence originates from a human donor in good health (CMV status not recorded). Some clones in this sample may be carry-over from other donors' samples. The material was cultured CD8+ T cells from PBMCs, obtained from culture after CMV antigen stimulation. The rearrangement links TRBV2 to TRBJ2-1, with 10 bases matching TRBD2. The CDR3 loop is CASSDLAGAYNEQFF. CDR3 DNA: TGTGCCAGCAGTGACCTAGCGGGGGCGTACAATGAGCAGTTCTTC.